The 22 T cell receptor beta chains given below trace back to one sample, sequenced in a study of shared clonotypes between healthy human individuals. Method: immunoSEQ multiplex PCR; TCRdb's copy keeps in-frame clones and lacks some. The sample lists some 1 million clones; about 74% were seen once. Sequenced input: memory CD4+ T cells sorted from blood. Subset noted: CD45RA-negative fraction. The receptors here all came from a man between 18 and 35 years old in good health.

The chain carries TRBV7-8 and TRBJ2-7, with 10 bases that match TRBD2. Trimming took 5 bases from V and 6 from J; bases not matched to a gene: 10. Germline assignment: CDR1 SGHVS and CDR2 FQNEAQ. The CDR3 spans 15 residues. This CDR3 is CASSPGGLAGVEQYF. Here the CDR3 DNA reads TGTGCCAGCAGCCCCGGGGGGCTAGCGGGAGTCGAGCAGTACTTC.

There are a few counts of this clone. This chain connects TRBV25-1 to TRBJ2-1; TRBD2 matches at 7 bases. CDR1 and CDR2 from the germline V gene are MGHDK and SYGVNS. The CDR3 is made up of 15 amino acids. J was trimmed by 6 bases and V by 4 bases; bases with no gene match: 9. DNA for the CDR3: TGTGCCAGCAGTGTAGTTATGGGACTACCCAATGAGCAGTTCTTC. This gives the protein CASSVVMGLPNEQFF.

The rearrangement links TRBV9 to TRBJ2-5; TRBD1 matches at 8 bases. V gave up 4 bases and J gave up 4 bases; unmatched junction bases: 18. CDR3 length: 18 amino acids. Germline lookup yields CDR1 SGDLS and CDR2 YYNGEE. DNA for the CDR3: TGTGCCAGCAGCCTCGAAATGACTCCCGGACAGGGAGGAGAGACCCAGTACTTC. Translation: CASSLEMTPGQGGETQYF.

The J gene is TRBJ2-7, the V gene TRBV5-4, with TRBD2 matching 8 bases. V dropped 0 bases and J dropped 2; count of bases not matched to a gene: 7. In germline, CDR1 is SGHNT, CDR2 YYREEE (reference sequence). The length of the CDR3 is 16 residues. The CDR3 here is CASSLGASGGAYEQYF. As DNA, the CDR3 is TGTGCCAGCAGCTTGGGAGCCAGCGGGGGAGCCTACGAGCAGTACTTC.

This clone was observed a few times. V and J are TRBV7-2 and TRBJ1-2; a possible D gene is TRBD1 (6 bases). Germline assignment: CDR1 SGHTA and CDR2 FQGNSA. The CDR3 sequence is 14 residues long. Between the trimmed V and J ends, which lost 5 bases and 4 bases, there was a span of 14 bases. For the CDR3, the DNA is TGTGCCAGCAGCCAGATACAGGGAAGCTATGGCTACACCTTC. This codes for CASSQIQGSYGYTF.

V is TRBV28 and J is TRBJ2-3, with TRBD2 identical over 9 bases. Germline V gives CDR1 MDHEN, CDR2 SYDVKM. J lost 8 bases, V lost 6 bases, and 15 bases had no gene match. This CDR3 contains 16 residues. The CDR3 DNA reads TGTGCCAGCAGCATCCCCTGGGCGGGGGGGCAAGGTACGCAGTATTTT. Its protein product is CASSIPWAGGQGTQYF.

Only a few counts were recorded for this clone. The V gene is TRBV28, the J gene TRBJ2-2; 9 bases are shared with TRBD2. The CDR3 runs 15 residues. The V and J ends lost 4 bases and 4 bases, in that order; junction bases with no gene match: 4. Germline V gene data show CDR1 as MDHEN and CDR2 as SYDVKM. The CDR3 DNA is TGTGCCAGCAGTTATAGCGGGAGTTCCACCGGGGAGCTGTTTTTT. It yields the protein CASSYSGSSTGELFF.

CDR3 protein: CASSPATGTNYGYTF. CDR3 DNA sequence: TGTGCCAGCAGCCCTGCGACAGGTACTAACTATGGCTACACCTTC. The V and J genes are TRBV7-2 and TRBJ1-2; TRBD1 is a possible D gene (6 bases). The length of the CDR3 is 15 residues. CDR1 and CDR2 from the germline V gene are SGHTA and FQGNSA. Trimming cost V 5 bases and J 0 bases, with 13 bases left between them.

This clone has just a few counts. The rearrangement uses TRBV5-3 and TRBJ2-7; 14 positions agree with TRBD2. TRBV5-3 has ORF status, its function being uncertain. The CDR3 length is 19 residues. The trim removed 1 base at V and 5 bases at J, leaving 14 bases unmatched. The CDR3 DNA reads TGTGCCAGAAGCTTGTCCCCGGGACTAGCGGGAGTGAACAGGGACGAGCAGTACTTC. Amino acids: CARSLSPGLAGVNRDEQYF.

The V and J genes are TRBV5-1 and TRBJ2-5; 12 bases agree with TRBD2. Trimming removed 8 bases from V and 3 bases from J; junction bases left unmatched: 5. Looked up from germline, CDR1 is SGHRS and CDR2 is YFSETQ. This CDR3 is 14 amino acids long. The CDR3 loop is CASSSGGAEETQYF. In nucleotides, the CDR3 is TGCGCCAGTTCTAGCGGGGGGGCCGAAGAGACCCAGTACTTC.

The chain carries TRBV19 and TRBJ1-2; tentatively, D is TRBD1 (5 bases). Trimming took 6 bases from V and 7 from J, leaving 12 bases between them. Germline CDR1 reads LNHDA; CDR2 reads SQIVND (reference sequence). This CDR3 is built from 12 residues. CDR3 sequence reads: CASSITQGGYTF. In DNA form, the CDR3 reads TGTGCCAGTAGCATTACCCAGGGTGGCTACACCTTC. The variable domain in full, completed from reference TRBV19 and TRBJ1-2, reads DGGITQSPKYLFRKEGQNVTLSCEQNLNHDAMYWYRQDPGQGLRLIYYSQIVNDFQKGDIAEGYSVSREKKESFPLTVTSAQKNPTAFYLCASSITQGGYTFGSGTRLTVV.

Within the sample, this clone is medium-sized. The DNA of the CDR3 is TGTGCCAGCCGCGGGGGCGGAACGGGACAGCCCCAGCATTTT. This gives the protein CASRGGGTGQPQHF. The genes are TRBV28 and TRBJ1-5, with a possible D match to TRBD1 (6 bases). Germline CDR1 is MDHEN and CDR2 is SYDVKM. The CDR3 runs to 14 residues. Trimming stripped 8 bases from V and 7 bases from J, with 18 bases between.

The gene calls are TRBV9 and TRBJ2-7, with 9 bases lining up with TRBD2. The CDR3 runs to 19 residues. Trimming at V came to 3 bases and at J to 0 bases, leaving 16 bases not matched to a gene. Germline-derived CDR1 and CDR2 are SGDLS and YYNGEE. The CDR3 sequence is CASSDQSDVLAGLSYEQYF. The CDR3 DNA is TGTGCCAGCAGCGACCAGAGCGACGTTCTAGCGGGACTCTCCTACGAGCAGTACTTC.

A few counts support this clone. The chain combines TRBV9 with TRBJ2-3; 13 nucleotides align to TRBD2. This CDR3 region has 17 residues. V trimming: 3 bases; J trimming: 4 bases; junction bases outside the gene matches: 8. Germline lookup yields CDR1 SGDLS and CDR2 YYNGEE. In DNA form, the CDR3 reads TGTGCCAGCAGCGCCGGACTAGCGGGAGACTCCGCAGATACGCAGTATTTT. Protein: CASSAGLAGDSADTQYF.

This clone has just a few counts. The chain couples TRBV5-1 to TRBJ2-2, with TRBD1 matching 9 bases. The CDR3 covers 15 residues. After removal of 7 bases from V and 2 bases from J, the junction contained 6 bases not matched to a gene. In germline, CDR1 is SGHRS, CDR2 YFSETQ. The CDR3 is CASLQGAFNTGELFF. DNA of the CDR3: TGCGCCAGCCTACAGGGGGCGTTTAACACCGGGGAGCTGTTTTTT. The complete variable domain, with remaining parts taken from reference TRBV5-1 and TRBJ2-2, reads KAGVTQTPRYLIKTRGQQVTLSCSPISGHRSVSWYQQTPGQGLQFLFEYFSETQRNKGNFPGRFSGRQFSNSRSEMNVSTLELGDSALYLCASLQGAFNTGELFFGEGSRLTVL.

CDR3 in amino acids: CASSFGMGNTGELFF. DNA of the CDR3: TGTGCCAGCAGCTTTGGAATGGGAAACACCGGGGAGCTGTTTTTT. V usage is TRBV5-4 and J usage is TRBJ2-2; no clear D gene. V was cut by 2 bases and J by 2 bases, with 10 bases left in between. Germline V gives CDR1 SGHNT, CDR2 YYREEE (reference sequence). This CDR3 has 15 amino acids.

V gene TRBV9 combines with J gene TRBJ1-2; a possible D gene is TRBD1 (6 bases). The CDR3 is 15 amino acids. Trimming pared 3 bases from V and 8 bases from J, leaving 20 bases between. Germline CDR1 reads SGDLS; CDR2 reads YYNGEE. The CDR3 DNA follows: TGTGCCAGCAGCGCATCCGCGGTCACCCAGGGGGGCTACACCTTC. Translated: CASSASAVTQGGYTF.

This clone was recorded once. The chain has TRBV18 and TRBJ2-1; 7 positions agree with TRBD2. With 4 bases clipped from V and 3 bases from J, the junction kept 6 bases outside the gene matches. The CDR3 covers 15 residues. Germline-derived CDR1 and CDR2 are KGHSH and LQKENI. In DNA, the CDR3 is TGTGCCAGCTCACTCCAAGGACTAGGCTACAATGAGCAGTTCTTC. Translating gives CASSLQGLGYNEQFF.

CDR3 loop: CASSVGGRNTEAFF. In nucleotides, the CDR3 is TGTGCCAGCAGCGTAGGTGGGCGGAACACTGAAGCTTTCTTT. The chain is built from TRBV9 and TRBJ1-1; D is undetermined. Between the trimmed V and J ends, which lost 0 bases and 1 base, there was a span of 7 bases. Looked up from germline, CDR1 is SGDLS and CDR2 is YYNGEE. The CDR3 length is 14 residues.

The CDR3 DNA is TGTGCCAGCAGCTTCGGGACAGTTCGAAACGAGCAGTACTTC. Translated: CASSFGTVRNEQYF. This chain joins TRBV11-2 and TRBJ2-7, with TRBD1 matching over 7 bases. Germline V gene sequence: CDR1 SGHAT, CDR2 FQNNGV. CDR3 size: 14 residues. V was clipped by 3 bases and J by 5 bases; unmatched bases: 7.

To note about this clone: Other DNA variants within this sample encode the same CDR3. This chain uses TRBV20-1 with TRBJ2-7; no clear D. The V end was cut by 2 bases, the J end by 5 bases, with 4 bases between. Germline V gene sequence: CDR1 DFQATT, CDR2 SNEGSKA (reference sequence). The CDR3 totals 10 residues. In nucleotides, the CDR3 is TGCAGTGCTAGACGGGACGAGCAGTACTTC. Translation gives CSARRDEQYF.

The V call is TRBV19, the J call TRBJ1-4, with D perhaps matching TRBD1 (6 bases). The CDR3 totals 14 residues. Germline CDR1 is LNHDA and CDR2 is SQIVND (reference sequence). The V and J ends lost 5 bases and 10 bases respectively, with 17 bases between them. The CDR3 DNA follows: TGTGCCAGTAGTGGGGGGCAGGGTAGCGGAAAACTGTTTTTT. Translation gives CASSGGQGSGKLFF. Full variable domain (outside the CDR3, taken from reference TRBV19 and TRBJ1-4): DGGITQSPKYLFRKEGQNVTLSCEQNLNHDAMYWYRQDPGQGLRLIYYSQIVNDFQKGDIAEGYSVSREKKESFPLTVTSAQKNPTAFYLCASSGGQGSGKLFFGSGTQLSVL.